In its sample, the clone carrying this TCR beta chain was seen many times. The antigen remains undetermined. This CDR3 contains 16 residues. Trimming shortened V by 4 bases and J by 6 bases, and 19 bases separated the two germline ends. The protocol attached unique molecular identifiers to individual cDNA molecules. TCRdb reanalysed the 5' RACE reads using MiXCR and keeps one entry per CDR3 protein. The repertoire holds fewer than 85,000 distinct CDR3 sequences, with roughly an eighth as singletons. These data originate in a study of early T cells in non-severe SARS-CoV-2 infection. Broader study findings: A preference for anti-spike CD8 responses marked VDJdb matching, which missed private and CD4 specificities.

The chain recombines TRBV12-3 or TRBV12-4 with TRBJ1-5, with D perhaps TRBD1 (5 bases). Sequenced input: whole blood. The TCR sequence derives from an adult who was a healthcare worker with PCR-confirmed SARS-CoV-2 infection or an uninfected control (not recorded which). The CDR3 nucleotides read TGTGCCAGCAGTTCGAACGACAGCCCTATCGGTCAGCCCCAGCATTTT. Translation gives CASSSNDSPIGQPQHF.